This TCR beta chain was observed in a study of CD8 T cells in ankylosing spondylitis listed by TCRdb under 2017. At the level of the whole study: The study set out to find disease-linked TCR variants by profiling T cell receptor beta repertoires in ankylosing spondylitis patients and healthy donors. Peripheral blood was sampled, and synovial fluid was additionally collected from ankylosing spondylitis patients. The whole study cohort included over 85 healthy donors and 25 ankylosing spondylitis patients.

The study at large found these results: A CD8+ phenotype was shown by the disease-linked clones, which were found at relatively low frequencies in peripheral blood. According to the report, matched synovial fluid samples from ankylosing spondylitis patients were significantly enriched for the disease-linked clones. A TCR beta motif made up of several highly homologous amino acid variants appeared to be characteristic of blood from ankylosing spondylitis patients. Some TCR beta motif variants had previously been reported in synovial fluid and blood of reactive arthritis patients, which suggested common disease-initiation mechanisms.

A note on this clonotype: Its specific antigen is unknown. Per-nucleotide qualities are absent, and no much larger clonotype sits a single base away.

The CDR1 and CDR2 encoded by the germline V gene (reference sequence) are MNHNY and SVGAGI. V sheds 7 bases and J sheds 10 bases, leaving 14 bases between their ends. CDR3 length: 13 amino acids, cysteine to phenylalanine. The read is trimmed to its CDR3 DNA, 39 bases read in frame from base 1. TCRdb lists the instrument as Illumina HiSeq 2500. TCR beta libraries were prepared by quantitative 5'-RACE with molecular barcodes. As for the authors' bioinformatics: A new computational method based on a probabilistic model of VDJ rearrangement was used to identify disease-linked TCR variants. Starting from the raw public reads, TCRdb applied fastp trimming at Q25, assembled clones with MiXCR and retained in-frame beta chains. Rows with one shared CDR3 protein collapse into an entry with the most common genes and DNA. V and J calls and clone size were set by TCRdb, not the authors. This sample lists some 240,000 distinct CDR3 sequences; 20% to 30% were detected once. Of the sample, approximately 0.61% falls within the top ten clones.

What was sequenced was blood, either unsorted or a sorted T cell fraction (not recorded which). The clonotype was recovered from a male donor with ankylosing spondylitis or in good health (not recorded which). The sequence is built from TRBV6-6 and TRBJ1-6, with the D gene not clear enough to name. CDR3 protein: CASTGGSRSPLHF. The sequenced DNA is TGTGCCAGCACGGGAGGGAGCAGGTCACCCCTCCACTTT.